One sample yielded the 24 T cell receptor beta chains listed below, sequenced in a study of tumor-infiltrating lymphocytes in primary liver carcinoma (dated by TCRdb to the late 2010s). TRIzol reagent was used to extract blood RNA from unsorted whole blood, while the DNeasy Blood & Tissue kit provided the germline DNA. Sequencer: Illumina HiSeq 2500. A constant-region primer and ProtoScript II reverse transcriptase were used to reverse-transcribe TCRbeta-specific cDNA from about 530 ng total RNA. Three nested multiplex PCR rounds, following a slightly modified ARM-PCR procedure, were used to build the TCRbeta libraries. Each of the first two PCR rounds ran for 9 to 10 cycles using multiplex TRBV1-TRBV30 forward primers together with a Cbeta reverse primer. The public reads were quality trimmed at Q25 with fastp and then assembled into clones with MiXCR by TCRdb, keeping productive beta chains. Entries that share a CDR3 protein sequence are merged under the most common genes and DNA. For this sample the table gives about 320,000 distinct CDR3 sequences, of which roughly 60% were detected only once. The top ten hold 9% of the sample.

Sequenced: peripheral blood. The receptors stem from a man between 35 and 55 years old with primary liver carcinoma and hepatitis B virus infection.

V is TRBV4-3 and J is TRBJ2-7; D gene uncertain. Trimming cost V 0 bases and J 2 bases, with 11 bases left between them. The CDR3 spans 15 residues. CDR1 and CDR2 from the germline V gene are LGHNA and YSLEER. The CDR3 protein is CASSQEINSPYEQYF. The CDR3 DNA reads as TGCGCCAGCAGCCAAGAAATAAACAGCCCCTACGAGCAGTACTTC.

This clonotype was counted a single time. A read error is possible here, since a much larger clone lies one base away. CDR3 sequence (DNA): TGTGCCATCAGTGAGCCGAATAAGGGTTTTAGTGAGCAGCTCTTC. Translation: CAISEPNKGFSEQLF. V usage is TRBV10-3 and J usage is TRBJ2-1; D gene unclear. Germline assignment: CDR1 ENHRY and CDR2 SYGVKD. This CDR3 region has 15 residues.

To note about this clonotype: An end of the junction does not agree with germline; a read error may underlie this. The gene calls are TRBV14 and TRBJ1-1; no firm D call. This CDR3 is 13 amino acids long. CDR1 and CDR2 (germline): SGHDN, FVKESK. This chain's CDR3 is CASSQKPNTGAFF. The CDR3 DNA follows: TGTGCCAGCAGCCAGAAACCGAACACTGGAGCTTTCTTT. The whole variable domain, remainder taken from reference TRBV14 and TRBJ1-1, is EAGVTQFPSHSVIEKGQTVTLRCDPISGHDNLYWYRRVMGKEIKFLLHFVKESKQDESGMPNNRFLAERTGGTYSTLKVQPAELEDSGVYFCASSQKPNTGAFFGQGTRLTVV.

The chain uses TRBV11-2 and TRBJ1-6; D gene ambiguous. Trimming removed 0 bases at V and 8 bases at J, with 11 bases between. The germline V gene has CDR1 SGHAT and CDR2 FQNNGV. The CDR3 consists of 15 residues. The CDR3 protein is CASSLEAFGDSPLHF. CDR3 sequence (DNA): TGTGCCAGCAGCTTAGAAGCGTTTGGGGATTCACCCCTCCACTTT.

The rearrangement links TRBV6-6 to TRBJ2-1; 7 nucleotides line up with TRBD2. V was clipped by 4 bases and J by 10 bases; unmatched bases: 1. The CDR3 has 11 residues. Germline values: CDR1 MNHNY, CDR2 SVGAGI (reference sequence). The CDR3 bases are TGTGCCAGCAGTTTCGGGGGGGAGCAGTTCTTC. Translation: CASSFGGEQFF.

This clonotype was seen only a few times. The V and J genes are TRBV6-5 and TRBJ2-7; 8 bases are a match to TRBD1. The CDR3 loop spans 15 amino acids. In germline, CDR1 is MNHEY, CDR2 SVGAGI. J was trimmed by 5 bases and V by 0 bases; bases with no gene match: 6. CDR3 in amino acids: CASSYSRQGLNEQYF. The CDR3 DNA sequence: TGTGCCAGCAGTTACTCGCGACAGGGGCTCAACGAGCAGTACTTC.

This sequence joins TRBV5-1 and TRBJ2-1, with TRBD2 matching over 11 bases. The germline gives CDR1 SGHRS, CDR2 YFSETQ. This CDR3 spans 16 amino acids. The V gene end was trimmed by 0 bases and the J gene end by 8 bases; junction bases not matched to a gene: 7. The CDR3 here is CASSLEASGRPDEQFF. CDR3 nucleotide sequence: TGCGCCAGCAGCTTGGAGGCTAGCGGGAGGCCCGATGAGCAGTTCTTC. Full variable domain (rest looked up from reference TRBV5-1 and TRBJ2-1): KAGVTQTPRYLIKTRGQQVTLSCSPISGHRSVSWYQQTPGQGLQFLFEYFSETQRNKGNFPGRFSGRQFSNSRSEMNVSTLELGDSALYLCASSLEASGRPDEQFFGPGTRLTVL.

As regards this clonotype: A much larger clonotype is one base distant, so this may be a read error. The CDR3 is CASSYSWGQIQSQHF. The CDR3 DNA is TGTGCCAGCAGTTACTCTTGGGGCCAAATTCAGTCCCAGCATTTT. This sequence joins TRBV6-5 and TRBJ1-5; D is possibly TRBD1 (5 bases). This CDR3 has 15 amino acids. CDR1 MNHEY and CDR2 SVGAGI come from the germline V gene.

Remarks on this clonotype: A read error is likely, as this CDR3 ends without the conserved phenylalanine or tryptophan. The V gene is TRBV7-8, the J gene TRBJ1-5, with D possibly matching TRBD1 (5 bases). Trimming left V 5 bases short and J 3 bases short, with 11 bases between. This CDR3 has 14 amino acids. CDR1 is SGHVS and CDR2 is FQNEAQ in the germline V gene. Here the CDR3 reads CASSPRGTNQPQHV. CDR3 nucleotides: TGTGCCAGCAGCCCCCGGGGGACCAATCAGCCCCAGCATGTT.

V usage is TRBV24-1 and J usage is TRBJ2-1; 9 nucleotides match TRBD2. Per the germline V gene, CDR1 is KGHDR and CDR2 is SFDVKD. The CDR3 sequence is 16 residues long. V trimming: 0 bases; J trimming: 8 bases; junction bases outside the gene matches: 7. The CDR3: CATSDLRGGRAYEQFF. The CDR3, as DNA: TGTGCCACCAGTGATTTGCGCGGCGGGAGGGCCTATGAGCAGTTCTTC.

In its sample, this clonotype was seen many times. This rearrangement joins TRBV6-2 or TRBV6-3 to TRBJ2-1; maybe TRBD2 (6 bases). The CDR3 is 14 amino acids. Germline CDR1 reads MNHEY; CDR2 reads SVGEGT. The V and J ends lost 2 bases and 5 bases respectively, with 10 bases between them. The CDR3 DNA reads TGTGCCAGCAGTTACGTGACTAGTAACAATGAGCAGTTCTTC. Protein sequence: CASSYVTSNNEQFF.

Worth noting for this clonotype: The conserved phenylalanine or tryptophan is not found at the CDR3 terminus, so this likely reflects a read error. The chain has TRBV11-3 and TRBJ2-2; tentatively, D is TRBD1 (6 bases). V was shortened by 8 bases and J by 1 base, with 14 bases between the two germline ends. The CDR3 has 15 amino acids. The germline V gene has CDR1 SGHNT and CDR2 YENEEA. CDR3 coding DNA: TGTGCCAGCGTCTTTGGCAGGGGGAACACCGGGGAGCTGTTTCTT. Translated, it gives CASVFGRGNTGELFL.

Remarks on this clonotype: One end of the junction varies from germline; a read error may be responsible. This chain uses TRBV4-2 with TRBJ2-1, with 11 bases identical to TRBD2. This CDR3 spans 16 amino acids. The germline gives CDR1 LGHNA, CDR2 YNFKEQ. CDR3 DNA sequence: TGTGCCAGCAGCCAACGACTAGCGGGAAGTTACAATGAGCAGTCCTTC. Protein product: CASSQRLAGSYNEQSF.

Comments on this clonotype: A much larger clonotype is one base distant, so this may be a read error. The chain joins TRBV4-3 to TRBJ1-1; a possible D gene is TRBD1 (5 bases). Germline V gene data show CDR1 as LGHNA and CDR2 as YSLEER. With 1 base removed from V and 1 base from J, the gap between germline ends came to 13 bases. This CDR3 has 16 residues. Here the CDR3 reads CASSQVGGIANTEAFF. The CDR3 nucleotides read TGCGCCAGCAGCCAAGTGGGGGGGATAGCGAACACTGAAGCTTTCTTT.

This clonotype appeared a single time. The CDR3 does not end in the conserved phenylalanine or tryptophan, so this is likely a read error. The CDR3 DNA is TGTGCCAGCAGCCAAGAAGGGGCGGGTCCGGGCGAACAGTACCTC. It encodes CASSQEGAGPGEQYL. The rearrangement uses TRBV4-2 and TRBJ2-7; D is tentatively TRBD1 or TRBD2 (5 bases each). V shed 0 bases and J shed 10 bases, with 19 bases lying between them. This CDR3 is built from 15 residues. Germline V gives CDR1 LGHNA, CDR2 YNFKEQ.

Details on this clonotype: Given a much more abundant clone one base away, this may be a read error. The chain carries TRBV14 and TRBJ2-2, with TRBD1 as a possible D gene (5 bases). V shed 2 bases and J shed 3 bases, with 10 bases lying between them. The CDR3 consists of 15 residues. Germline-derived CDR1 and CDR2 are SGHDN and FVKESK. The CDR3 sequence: CASSQRQRYTGELFF. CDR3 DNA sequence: TGTGCCAGCAGCCAAAGACAGCGATACACCGGGGAGCTGTTTTTT.

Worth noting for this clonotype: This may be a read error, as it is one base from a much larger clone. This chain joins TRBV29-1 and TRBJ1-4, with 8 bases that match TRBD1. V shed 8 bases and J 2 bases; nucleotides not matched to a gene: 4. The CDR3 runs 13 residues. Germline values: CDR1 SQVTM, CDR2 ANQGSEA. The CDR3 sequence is CSIRTGTNEKLFF. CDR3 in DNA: TGCAGCATTCGGACAGGGACTAATGAAAAACTGTTTTTT.

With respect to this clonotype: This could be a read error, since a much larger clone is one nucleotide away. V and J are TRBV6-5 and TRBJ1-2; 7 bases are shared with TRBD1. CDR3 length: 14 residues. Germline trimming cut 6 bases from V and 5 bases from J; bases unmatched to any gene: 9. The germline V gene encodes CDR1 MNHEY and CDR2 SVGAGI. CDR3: CASSPQGPRYGYTF. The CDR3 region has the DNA TGTGCCAGCAGCCCACAGGGGCCGAGATATGGCTACACCTTC.

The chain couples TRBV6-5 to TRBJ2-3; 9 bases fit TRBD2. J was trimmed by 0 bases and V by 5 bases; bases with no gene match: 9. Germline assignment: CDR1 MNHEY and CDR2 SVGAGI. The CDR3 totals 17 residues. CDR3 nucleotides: TGTGCCAGCAGTCTCCAGGGGCTAGCGGGGAGCACAGATACGCAGTATTTT. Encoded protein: CASSLQGLAGSTDTQYF.

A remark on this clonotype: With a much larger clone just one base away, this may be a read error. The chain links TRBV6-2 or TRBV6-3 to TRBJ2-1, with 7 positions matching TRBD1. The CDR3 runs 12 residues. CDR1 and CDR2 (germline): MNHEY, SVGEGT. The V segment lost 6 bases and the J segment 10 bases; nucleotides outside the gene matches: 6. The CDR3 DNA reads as TGTGCCAGCAGCCACGAAGGGGGCGAGCAGTTCTTC. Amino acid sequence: CASSHEGGEQFF.

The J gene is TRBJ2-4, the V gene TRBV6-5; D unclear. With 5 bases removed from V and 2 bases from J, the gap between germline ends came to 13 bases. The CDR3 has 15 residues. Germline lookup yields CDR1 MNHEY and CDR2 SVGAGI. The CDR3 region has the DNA TGTGCCAGCAGTCTAACCCGCCTAACCAAAAACATTCAGTACTTC. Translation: CASSLTRLTKNIQYF.

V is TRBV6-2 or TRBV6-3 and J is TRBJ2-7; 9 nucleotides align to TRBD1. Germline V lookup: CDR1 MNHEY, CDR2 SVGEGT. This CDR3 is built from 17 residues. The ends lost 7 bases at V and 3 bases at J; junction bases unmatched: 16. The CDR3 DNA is TGTGCCAGCAAAGGGGACAGGGACCTTAAGAGCTTCTACGAGCAGTACTTC. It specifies CASKGDRDLKSFYEQYF.

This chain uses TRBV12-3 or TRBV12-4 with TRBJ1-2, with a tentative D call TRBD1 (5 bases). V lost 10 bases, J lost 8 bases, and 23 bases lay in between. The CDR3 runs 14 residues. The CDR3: CATSPSRTPGGYTF. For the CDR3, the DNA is TGTGCCACCTCCCCTAGTAGGACACCAGGAGGCTACACCTTC.

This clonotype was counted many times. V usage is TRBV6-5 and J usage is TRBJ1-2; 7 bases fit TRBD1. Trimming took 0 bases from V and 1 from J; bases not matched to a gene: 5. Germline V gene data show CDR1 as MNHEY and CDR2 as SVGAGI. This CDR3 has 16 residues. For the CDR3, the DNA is TGTGCCAGCAGTTACTCGAGGACAGGCATTAACTATGGCTACACCTTC. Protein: CASSYSRTGINYGYTF.